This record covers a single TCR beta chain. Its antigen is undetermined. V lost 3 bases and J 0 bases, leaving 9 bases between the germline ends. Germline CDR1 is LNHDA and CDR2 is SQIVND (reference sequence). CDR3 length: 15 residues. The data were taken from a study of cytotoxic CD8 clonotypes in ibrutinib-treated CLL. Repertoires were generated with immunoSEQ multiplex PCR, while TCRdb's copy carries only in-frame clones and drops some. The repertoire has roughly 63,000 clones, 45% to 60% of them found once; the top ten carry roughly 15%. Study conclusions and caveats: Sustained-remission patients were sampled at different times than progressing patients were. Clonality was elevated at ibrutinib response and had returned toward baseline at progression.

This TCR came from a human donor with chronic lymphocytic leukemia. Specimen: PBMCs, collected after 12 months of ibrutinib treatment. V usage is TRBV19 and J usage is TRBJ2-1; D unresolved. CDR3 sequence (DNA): TGTGCCAGTAGTATCGGGCAGAGCTCCTACAATGAGCAGTTCTTC. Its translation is CASSIGQSSYNEQFF.